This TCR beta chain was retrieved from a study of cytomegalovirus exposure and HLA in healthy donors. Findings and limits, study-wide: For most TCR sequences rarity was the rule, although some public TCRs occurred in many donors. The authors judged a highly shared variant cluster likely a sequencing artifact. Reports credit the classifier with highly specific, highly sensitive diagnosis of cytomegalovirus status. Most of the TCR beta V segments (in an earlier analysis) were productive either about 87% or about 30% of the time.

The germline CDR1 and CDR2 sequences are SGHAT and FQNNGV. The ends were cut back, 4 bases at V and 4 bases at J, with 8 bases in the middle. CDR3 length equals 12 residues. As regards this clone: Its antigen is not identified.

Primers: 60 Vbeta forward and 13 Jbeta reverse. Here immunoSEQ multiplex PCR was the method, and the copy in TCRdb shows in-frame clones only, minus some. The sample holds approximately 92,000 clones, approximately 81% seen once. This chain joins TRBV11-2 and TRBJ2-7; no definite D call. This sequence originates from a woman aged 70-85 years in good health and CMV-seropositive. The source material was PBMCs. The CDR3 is CASSSTPYEQYF. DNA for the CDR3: TGTGCCAGCAGCTCCACTCCGTACGAGCAGTACTTC.